A single sample gave rise to the 32 T cell receptor beta chains below, sequenced in a study of OX40 agonist ivuxolimab in advanced cancers. Sequenced by immunoSEQ multiplex PCR; TCRdb stores in-frame clones only, minus some. The sample lists approximately 25,000 clones, approximately 86% occurring once. Sequenced material: CD4+ or CD8+ T cells sorted from blood, taken in a trial of the OX40 agonist ivuxolimab. These receptors came from an adult with an advanced solid tumor such as melanoma, head and neck, liver or kidney cancer.

The chain carries TRBV11-2 and TRBJ2-7, with D possibly matching TRBD1 (5 bases). V was clipped by 4 bases and J by 0 bases, with 16 bases between them. This CDR3 comprises 16 residues. Germline CDR1 SGHAT, CDR2 FQNNGV. The CDR3 is CASSSLTDSPSYEQYF. As DNA, the CDR3 is TGTGCCAGCAGCTCACTAACTGACAGTCCCTCCTACGAGCAGTACTTC.

V is TRBV7-9 and J is TRBJ2-2; D might be TRBD2 (5 bases). The CDR3 covers 12 residues. Germline CDR1 reads SEHNR; CDR2 reads FQNEAQ (reference sequence). The V end lost 8 bases, the J end lost 5 bases, and 9 bases lay between the germline ends. The CDR3 sequence is CASSEGTGELFF. The CDR3 bases are TGTGCCAGCTCCGAGGGTACCGGGGAGCTGTTTTTT.

This chain links TRBV6-4 with TRBJ1-2; 10 bases fit TRBD1. The CDR3 contains 14 residues. The trim removed 0 bases at V and 8 bases at J, leaving 3 bases unmatched. In germline, CDR1 is MRHNA, CDR2 SNTAGT. CDR3 loop: CASSDSGTGDGYTF. Here the CDR3 DNA reads TGTGCCAGCAGTGACTCGGGGACAGGGGACGGCTACACCTTC.

The CDR3: CATRAGPFFF. The CDR3 DNA follows: TGTGCCACAAGGGCCGGCCCATTTTTCTTC. V usage is TRBV19 and J usage is TRBJ2-1; D gene uncertain. Germline assignment: CDR1 LNHDA and CDR2 SQIVND (reference sequence). The V end was cut by 10 bases, the J end by 16 bases, with 17 bases between. This CDR3 is built from 10 residues.

V is TRBV28 and J is TRBJ2-1; TRBD2 matches 7 bases. In germline, CDR1 is MDHEN, CDR2 SYDVKM. V lost 3 bases to trimming and J lost 9 bases; unmatched junction nucleotides: 17. The CDR3 consists of 17 residues. CDR3 sequence: CASSFPSGGTVSGEQFF. The CDR3 bases are TGTGCCAGCAGTTTCCCCTCGGGAGGAACAGTCTCGGGTGAGCAGTTCTTC.

The rearrangement links TRBV29-1 to TRBJ1-1; D gene unclear. CDR1 is SQVTM and CDR2 is ANQGSEA in the germline V gene. The V gene lost 0 bases and the J gene lost 0 bases, with 11 bases spanning the gap. This CDR3 is built from 15 residues. The chain's CDR3 is CSVEDSDPVNTEAFF. As DNA, the CDR3 is TGCAGCGTTGAAGATTCTGATCCAGTGAACACTGAAGCTTTCTTT.

By sample share, this clone is medium-sized. This chain uses TRBV27 with TRBJ2-7; 8 positions match TRBD1. There are 14 residues in the CDR3. Germline V gene lookup returns CDR1 MNHEY and CDR2 SMNVEV (reference sequence). The V gene end was trimmed by 5 bases and the J gene end by 5 bases; junction bases not matched to a gene: 8. CDR3 nucleotide sequence: TGTGCCAGCAGTGCCGGACAGGGCTTCCACGAGCAGTACTTC. Translation gives CASSAGQGFHEQYF.

The J gene is TRBJ2-5, the V gene TRBV4-1; no definite D call. V shed 3 bases and J shed 4 bases, with 3 bases lying between them. This CDR3 spans 11 amino acids. From germline, CDR1 is MGHRA and CDR2 YSYEKL. The DNA for the CDR3 is TGCGCCAGCAGCCAGAGAGAGACCCAGTACTTC. Protein sequence: CASSQRETQYF.

In its sample, this clone was seen once. This chain connects TRBV29-1 to TRBJ2-2; D is ambiguous. The V end was cut by 7 bases, the J end by 0 bases, with 21 bases between. The CDR3 runs 17 residues. Germline V gene sequence: CDR1 SQVTM, CDR2 ANQGSEA. In nucleotides, the CDR3 is TGCAGCGCTGAGAGAAGCGACGCCCTCACGAACACCGGGGAGCTGTTTTTT. Residues: CSAERSDALTNTGELFF.

This chain uses TRBV7-9 with TRBJ1-3; D gene uncertain. The germline gives CDR1 SEHNR, CDR2 FQNEAQ (reference sequence). The V end was cut by 7 bases, the J end by 7 bases, with 11 bases between. This CDR3 has 12 amino acids. The CDR3 loop reads CASTFLENTIYF. In nucleotides, the CDR3 is TGTGCCAGCACATTTCTGGAGAACACCATATATTTT.

This chain connects TRBV4-1 to TRBJ2-3; 7 bases match TRBD1. From germline, CDR1 is MGHRA and CDR2 YSYEKL. The junction had 3 bases not matched to a gene; V was cut back by 3 bases and J by 0 bases. There are 15 residues in the CDR3. CDR3 nucleotides: TGCGCCAGCAGCCACGACAGGGTTAGCACAGATACGCAGTATTTT. Its protein product is CASSHDRVSTDTQYF.

The rearrangement links TRBV5-6 to TRBJ2-5, with 8 bases that match TRBD2. After removal of 0 bases from V and 5 bases from J, the junction contained 6 bases not matched to a gene. The germline V gene has CDR1 SGHDT and CDR2 YYEEEE. The CDR3 sequence is 15 residues long. CDR3 residues: CASSLVAGGEETQYF. The CDR3 nucleotides read TGTGCCAGCAGCTTGGTCGCGGGGGGTGAGGAGACCCAGTACTTC. The full variable domain, with the rest looked up from reference TRBV5-6 and TRBJ2-5, is DAGVTQSPTHLIKTRGQQVTLRCSPKSGHDTVSWYQQALGQGPQFIFQYYEEEERQRGNFPDRFSGHQFPNYSSELNVNALLLGDSALYLCASSLVAGGEETQYFGPGTRLLVL.

This clone appeared a few times. V and J are TRBV6-5 and TRBJ1-1; D not resolved. With 8 bases removed from V and 4 bases from J, the gap between germline ends came to 14 bases. This CDR3 region has 13 residues. Germline CDR1 reads MNHEY; CDR2 reads SVGAGI. The CDR3: CASGTGRGTEAFF. The CDR3 DNA reads as TGTGCCAGCGGCACCGGACGGGGCACTGAAGCTTTCTTT.

This chain connects TRBV27 to TRBJ2-2; D may be TRBD2 (6 bases). Germline V gene sequence: CDR1 MNHEY, CDR2 SMNVEV (reference sequence). Between the trimmed V and J ends, which lost 5 bases and 5 bases, there was a span of 21 bases. The CDR3 sequence is 17 residues long. For the CDR3, the DNA is TGTGCCAGCAGTGAACGGCGGGACCCGGTTTCAACCGGGGAGCTGTTTTTT. Protein product: CASSERRDPVSTGELFF.

This chain connects TRBV4-1 to TRBJ2-1, with 12 bases matching TRBD1. The V gene end was trimmed by 6 bases and the J gene end by 9 bases; junction bases not matched to a gene: 12. Per germline, CDR1 MGHRA and CDR2 YSYEKL. There are 16 residues in the CDR3. This chain's CDR3 is CASSPSGTGGGGEQFF. In DNA form, the CDR3 reads TGCGCCAGCAGTCCCTCCGGGACAGGGGGCGGGGGTGAGCAGTTCTTC.

The chain couples TRBV28 to TRBJ1-2; 11 bases are shared with TRBD1. The CDR3 is 16 amino acids. Germline V CDR1 and CDR2: MDHEN, SYDVKM. V was clipped by 2 bases and J by 5 bases; unmatched bases: 7. The CDR3, as DNA: TGTGCCAGCAGTTTAGGGGGGACAGGGGGTGGATATGGCTACACCTTC. As protein: CASSLGGTGGGYGYTF.

The chain employs TRBV28 and TRBJ2-5; D gene uncertain. The ends were cut back, 9 bases at V and 0 bases at J, with 8 bases in the middle. The CDR3 sequence is 12 residues long. Per germline, CDR1 MDHEN and CDR2 SYDVKM. This CDR3 reads CASGYYQETQYF. As DNA, the CDR3 is TGTGCCAGTGGATATTACCAAGAGACCCAGTACTTC. Based on the CDR3 plus reference TRBV28 and TRBJ2-5, the full variable domain is DVKVTQSSRYLVKRTGEKVFLECVQDMDHENMFWYRQDPGLGLRLIYFSYDVKMKEKGDIPEGYSVSREKKERFSLILESASTNQTSMYLCASGYYQETQYFGPGTRLLVL.

The chain couples TRBV4-1 to TRBJ2-3, with TRBD2 matching 8 bases. With V trimmed by 0 bases and J by 6 bases, 5 bases remained unmatched. The CDR3 is made up of 15 amino acids. Germline V CDR1 and CDR2: MGHRA, YSYEKL. The CDR3 sequence: CASSQEGREADTQYF. The CDR3 DNA follows: TGCGCCAGCAGCCAAGAAGGGCGGGAGGCGGATACGCAGTATTTT.

The CDR3 region is CASREAGVYNEQFF. The CDR3 DNA sequence: TGTGCCAGCCGTGAGGCAGGGGTCTACAATGAGCAGTTCTTC. This sequence joins TRBV27 and TRBJ2-1; D is possibly TRBD1 (6 bases). Trimming removed 8 bases at V and 3 bases at J, with 14 bases between. The CDR3 is 14 amino acids. The V gene's germline CDR1 is MNHEY and CDR2 SMNVEV (reference sequence).

The rearrangement links TRBV6-5 to TRBJ1-5, with TRBD1 as a possible D gene (6 bases). In germline, CDR1 is MNHEY, CDR2 SVGAGI. V was cut by 4 bases and J by 8 bases, with 15 bases left in between. This CDR3 region has 14 residues. The CDR3 nucleotides read TGTGCCAGCAGTTTACGTCTGGGGGCCGAGCCCCAGCATTTT. Its protein is CASSLRLGAEPQHF.

The V gene is TRBV5-6, the J gene TRBJ2-7; TRBD1 matches 12 bases. J gave up 1 base and V 5 bases, and 10 bases lay outside the gene matches. The CDR3 is made up of 17 amino acids. Germline lookup yields CDR1 SGHDT and CDR2 YYEEEE. The CDR3 region has the DNA TGTGCCAGCAGAGCGTTGGGGGACAGGGGGCCTTCCTACGAGCAGTACTTC. It translates to CASRALGDRGPSYEQYF. The full variable domain, with the rest looked up from reference TRBV5-6 and TRBJ2-7, is DAGVTQSPTHLIKTRGQQVTLRCSPKSGHDTVSWYQQALGQGPQFIFQYYEEEERQRGNFPDRFSGHQFPNYSSELNVNALLLGDSALYLCASRALGDRGPSYEQYFGPGTRLTVT.

This sequence joins TRBV10-2 and TRBJ2-3, with unresolved D. The germline CDR1 and CDR2 sequences are WSHSY and SAAADI. Trimming shortened V by 4 bases and J by 2 bases, and 10 bases separated the two germline ends. This CDR3 has 14 residues. The CDR3 sequence: CASSGWRNTDTQYF. The CDR3, as DNA: TGCGCCAGCAGTGGGTGGCGGAACACAGATACGCAGTATTTT.

This rearrangement joins TRBV19 to TRBJ2-7; D uncertain. Germline V gene sequence: CDR1 LNHDA, CDR2 SQIVND (reference sequence). The CDR3 spans 14 residues. V lost 0 bases and J 3 bases, leaving 9 bases between the germline ends. The chain's CDR3 is CASSIDLSGYEQYF. The CDR3 bases are TGTGCCAGTAGTATAGATCTGTCCGGCTACGAGCAGTACTTC. Filled out from reference TRBV19 and TRBJ2-7, the complete variable domain reads DGGITQSPKYLFRKEGQNVTLSCEQNLNHDAMYWYRQDPGQGLRLIYYSQIVNDFQKGDIAEGYSVSREKKESFPLTVTSAQKNPTAFYLCASSIDLSGYEQYFGPGTRLTVT.

The chain combines TRBV19 with TRBJ1-1; 10 positions match TRBD1. This CDR3 has 14 residues. The V gene's germline CDR1 is LNHDA and CDR2 SQIVND (reference sequence). Trimming removed 8 bases from V and 0 bases from J; junction bases left unmatched: 3. The CDR3 coding sequence is TGTGCCAGTGGGACAGGGGCTATGAACACTGAAGCTTTCTTT. Its protein is CASGTGAMNTEAFF. Drawing the rest from reference TRBV19 and TRBJ1-1, the complete variable domain is DGGITQSPKYLFRKEGQNVTLSCEQNLNHDAMYWYRQDPGQGLRLIYYSQIVNDFQKGDIAEGYSVSREKKESFPLTVTSAQKNPTAFYLCASGTGAMNTEAFFGQGTRLTVV.

This chain uses TRBV28 with TRBJ2-3, with 15 positions matching TRBD2. CDR3 length: 19 residues. V trimming: 5 bases; J trimming: 5 bases; junction bases outside the gene matches: 14. The germline V gene encodes CDR1 MDHEN and CDR2 SYDVKM. CDR3 in DNA: TGTGCCAGCAGTGAACCCGGGACTAGCGGGAGGAACGAGGGAGATACGCAGTATTTT. Translating it yields CASSEPGTSGRNEGDTQYF. Filled out from reference TRBV28 and TRBJ2-3, the complete variable domain reads DVKVTQSSRYLVKRTGEKVFLECVQDMDHENMFWYRQDPGLGLRLIYFSYDVKMKEKGDIPEGYSVSREKKERFSLILESASTNQTSMYLCASSEPGTSGRNEGDTQYFGPGTRLTVL.

This chain joins TRBV27 and TRBJ2-1, with 7 bases identical to TRBD2. V lost 7 bases and J lost 6; bases outside the gene matches: 9. CDR1 and CDR2 (germline): MNHEY, SMNVEV (reference sequence). The CDR3 extends over 14 amino acids. The CDR3 region has the DNA TGTGCCAGCAATACACCCGGGGGGAGCAATGAGCAGTTCTTC. Amino acid sequence: CASNTPGGSNEQFF.

The chain uses TRBV19 and TRBJ2-7; 8 bases match TRBD1. Germline CDR1 LNHDA, CDR2 SQIVND (reference sequence). The J segment lost 5 bases and the V segment lost 5 bases, leaving 8 bases of the junction unmatched. The CDR3 loop spans 14 amino acids. As DNA, the CDR3 is TGTGCCAGTAGTTGGGGCAGGGGGCTGGACGAGCAGTACTTC. It yields the protein CASSWGRGLDEQYF.

Written as DNA, the CDR3 is TGCGCCAGCAGCTATGGGATGGAGCTGTTTTTT. Translated: CASSYGMELFF. This chain uses TRBV4-1 with TRBJ2-2; D unresolved. Germline CDR1 MGHRA, CDR2 YSYEKL. The ends were cut back, 5 bases at V and 10 bases at J, with 8 bases in the middle. This CDR3 has 11 residues.

The chain links TRBV7-9 to TRBJ2-1; 11 bases map to TRBD2. CDR3 length equals 15 residues. J was trimmed by 4 bases and V by 2 bases; bases with no gene match: 1. Germline V CDR1 and CDR2: SEHNR, FQNEAQ (reference sequence). CDR3 sequence: CASSLPSGGYNEQFF. CDR3 DNA: TGTGCCAGCAGCTTACCTAGCGGGGGGTACAATGAGCAGTTCTTC.

The chain employs TRBV9 and TRBJ2-3; 12 bases are a match to TRBD2. Germline-derived CDR1 and CDR2 are SGDLS and YYNGEE. The CDR3 is 20 amino acids. V gave up 2 bases and J gave up 5 bases; unmatched junction bases: 18. The CDR3 bases are TGTGCCAGCAGCGTGGCTTCGACTAGCGGGGGACAACCACTTATAGATACGCAGTATTTT. Amino acid sequence: CASSVASTSGGQPLIDTQYF.

This rearrangement joins TRBV15 to TRBJ1-5; 9 bases fit TRBD1. Germline CDR1 is LNHNV and CDR2 is YYDKDF (reference sequence). V gave up 8 bases and J gave up 4 bases; unmatched junction bases: 9. CDR3 length: 15 residues. CDR3 in DNA: TGTGCCACCCGCACCGGGACAGGGTCAAATCAGCCCCAGCATTTT. Translating gives CATRTGTGSNQPQHF.

The V call is TRBV5-5, the J call TRBJ2-5, with D tentatively TRBD1 or TRBD2 (5 bases each). V lost 5 bases, J lost 2 bases, and 19 bases lay in between. This CDR3 has 16 residues. Germline CDR1 reads SGHKS; CDR2 reads YYEKEE (reference sequence). In DNA form, the CDR3 reads TGTGCCAGCAGGGGGTTGGGACGTACTAGGCAAGAGACCCAGTACTTC. It translates to CASRGLGRTRQETQYF.